This T cell receptor beta chain was identified in a study of blood T cell repertoires in COVID-19. Study-wide context: Some COVID-19 samples were acute and others convalescent; all came from the United States, Italy and Spain. Nucleic acid was either cDNA or gDNA, and it came from T cells, B-cell-depleted T cells, or PBMCs.

Original handling: Reference gene primer amplification yielded estimated nucleated cell counts. TCRdb keeps only in-frame clones here, not all; method: immunoSEQ multiplex PCR. V and J calls and clone size follow that table, whereas D and trimming were derived from the DNA. The table records tens of thousands of clones, about three quarters of them present only once. V was shortened by 7 bases and J by 3 bases, with 19 bases between the two germline ends. The CDR3 sequence is 15 residues long. Germline values: CDR1 SNHLY, CDR2 FYNNEI. The TCR comes from a human donor in a cohort sampled during active COVID-19. The sample comprised peripheral blood. The gene calls are TRBV2 and TRBJ2-7; D may be TRBD1 (6 bases). The CDR3 is CASNPFGQGIYEQYF. The CDR3 DNA reads TGTGCCAGCAATCCCTTCGGGCAGGGGATCTACGAGCAGTACTTC. Full variable domain (missing parts from reference TRBV2 and TRBJ2-7): EPEVTQTPSHQVTQMGQEVILRCVPISNHLYFYWYRQILGQKVEFLVSFYNNEISEKSEIFDDQFSVERPDGSNFTLKIRSTKLEDSAMYFCASNPFGQGIYEQYFGPGTRLTVT.